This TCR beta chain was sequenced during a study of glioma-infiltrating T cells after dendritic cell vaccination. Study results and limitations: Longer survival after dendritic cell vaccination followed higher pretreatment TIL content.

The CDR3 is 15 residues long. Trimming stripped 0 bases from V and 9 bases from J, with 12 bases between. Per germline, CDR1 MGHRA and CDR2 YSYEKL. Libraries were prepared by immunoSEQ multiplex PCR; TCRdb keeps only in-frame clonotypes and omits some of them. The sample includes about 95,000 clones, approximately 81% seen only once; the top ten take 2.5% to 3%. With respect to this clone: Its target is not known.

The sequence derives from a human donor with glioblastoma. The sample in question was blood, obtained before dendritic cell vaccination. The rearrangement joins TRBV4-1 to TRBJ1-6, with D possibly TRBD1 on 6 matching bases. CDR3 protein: CASSQEAGVFSPLHF. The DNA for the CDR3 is TGCGCCAGCAGCCAAGAGGCAGGGGTATTTTCACCCCTCCACTTT.